Listed below are T cell receptor beta chains from one sample, sequenced in a study of T-cell reconstitution after alpha-beta-depleted transplantation in children. TCRdb fed the PCR reads into MiXCR, producing one record per CDR3 protein. The profile shows about 400,000 distinct CDR3 sequences, roughly 20% of them singletons. Specimen: PBMCs from the stem cell graft donor, collected from the stem cell graft. These receptors originate from a human donor who donated a stem cell graft to a child with acute myeloid leukemia. Each CDR3 is given with its conserved first and last residue. The order of the fields is J gene, D gene, clone size, V gene, CDR3 protein, CDR3 DNA. D genes are given only for firm matches. A row's size may be missing; if present it is once, few, many or a size class.

J gene: TRBJ2-2
D gene: TRBD1
clone size: NA
V gene: TRBV7-2
CDR3 protein: CASSLVQGAGELFF
CDR3 DNA: TGTGCCAGCAGCTTAGTACAGGGGGCCGGGGAGCTGTTTTTT

J gene: TRBJ1-2
D gene: NA
clone size: NA
V gene: TRBV7-2
CDR3 protein: CASSLRTDPNYGYTF
CDR3 DNA: TGTGCCAGCAGCTTACGGACGGACCCTAACTATGGCTACACCTTC

J gene: TRBJ2-1
D gene: NA
clone size: NA
V gene: TRBV11-2
CDR3 protein: CASSFRGAREYNEQFF
CDR3 DNA: TGTGCCAGCAGCTTTCGCGGTGCGAGAGAATACAATGAGCAGTTCTTC

J gene: TRBJ2-1
D gene: TRBD2
clone size: NA
V gene: TRBV2
CDR3 protein: CASSHGLAGGSYNEQFF
CDR3 DNA: TGTGCCAGCAGCCACGGACTAGCGGGAGGATCCTACAATGAGCAGTTCTTC

J gene: TRBJ2-3
D gene: NA
clone size: NA
V gene: TRBV12-3/TRBV12-4
CDR3 protein: CATTPGRSDTQYF
CDR3 DNA: TGTGCCACCACTCCCGGGCGCTCAGATACGCAGTATTTT

J gene: TRBJ2-5
D gene: NA
clone size: many
V gene: TRBV12-5
CDR3 protein: CASGPAETQYF
CDR3 DNA: TGTGCTAGTGGCCCCGCGGAGACCCAGTACTTC

J gene: TRBJ2-3
D gene: TRBD1
clone size: NA
V gene: TRBV5-1
CDR3 protein: CASSLGQGASADTQYF
CDR3 DNA: TGCGCCAGCAGCTTAGGACAGGGGGCATCAGCAGATACGCAGTATTTT

J gene: TRBJ2-5
D gene: NA
clone size: few
V gene: TRBV7-9
CDR3 protein: CASSWPGTKGTQYF
CDR3 DNA: TGTGCCAGCAGCTGGCCGGGGACGAAAGGGACCCAGTACTTC

J gene: TRBJ2-1
D gene: NA
clone size: NA
V gene: TRBV12-3/TRBV12-4
CDR3 protein: CASITEEGGRASYNEQFF
CDR3 DNA: TGTGCCAGCATTACCGAGGAAGGGGGGCGGGCCTCCTACAATGAGCAGTTCTTC

J gene: TRBJ2-1
D gene: TRBD2
clone size: NA
V gene: TRBV2
CDR3 protein: CASTSGRGRNEQFF
CDR3 DNA: TGTGCCAGCACCAGCGGGAGAGGGCGCAATGAGCAGTTCTTC

J gene: TRBJ2-1
D gene: TRBD1
clone size: few
V gene: TRBV12-3/TRBV12-4
CDR3 protein: CASKGTGGSYNEQFF
CDR3 DNA: TGTGCCAGCAAGGGGACAGGGGGTTCCTACAATGAGCAGTTCTTC

J gene: TRBJ2-7
D gene: NA
clone size: once
V gene: TRBV19
CDR3 protein: CASSITGSYEQYF
CDR3 DNA: TGTGCCAGTAGTATAACCGGTTCCTACGAGCAGTACTTC

J gene: TRBJ2-4
D gene: NA
clone size: few
V gene: TRBV30
CDR3 protein: CAWRSRDIQYF
CDR3 DNA: TGTGCCTGGAGGTCCCGGGACATTCAGTACTTC

J gene: TRBJ2-6
D gene: NA
clone size: many
V gene: TRBV5-1
CDR3 protein: CASFRDTSSGANVLTF
CDR3 DNA: TGCGCCAGTTTCCGGGACACTAGCTCTGGGGCCAACGTCCTGACTTTC

J gene: TRBJ2-2
D gene: NA
clone size: NA
V gene: TRBV5-1
CDR3 protein: CASSSSQGGTGELFF
CDR3 DNA: TGCGCCAGCAGCTCCTCCCAGGGCGGTACCGGGGAGCTGTTTTTT

J gene: TRBJ1-1
D gene: NA
clone size: NA
V gene: TRBV20-1
CDR3 protein: CSARERTNTEAFF
CDR3 DNA: TGCAGTGCTAGAGAACGGACGAACACTGAAGCTTTCTTT

J gene: TRBJ1-6
D gene: NA
clone size: few
V gene: TRBV20-1
CDR3 protein: CSARAGAEGYNSPLHF
CDR3 DNA: TGCAGTGCTAGAGCAGGGGCTGAGGGATATAATTCACCCCTCCACTTT

J gene: TRBJ2-1
D gene: NA
clone size: once
V gene: TRBV11-2
CDR3 protein: CASSLRGPTGNEQFF
CDR3 DNA: TGTGCCAGCAGCTTACGGGGCCCTACTGGCAATGAGCAGTTCTTC

J gene: TRBJ2-7
D gene: NA
clone size: few
V gene: TRBV12-3/TRBV12-4
CDR3 protein: CASSLWTDYEQYF
CDR3 DNA: TGTGCCAGCAGTTTATGGACGGACTACGAGCAGTACTTC

J gene: TRBJ2-1
D gene: NA
clone size: few
V gene: TRBV24-1
CDR3 protein: CATSDKGQRGNEQFF
CDR3 DNA: TGTGCCACCAGTGATAAAGGACAGAGGGGCAATGAGCAGTTCTTC

J gene: TRBJ2-1
D gene: NA
clone size: many
V gene: TRBV20-1
CDR3 protein: CSALTQGPDEQFF
CDR3 DNA: TGCAGTGCTTTGACCCAGGGTCCCGATGAGCAGTTCTTC

J gene: TRBJ2-7
D gene: TRBD2
clone size: NA
V gene: TRBV12-3/TRBV12-4
CDR3 protein: CASRKTSGRYEQYF
CDR3 DNA: TGTGCCAGCAGGAAGACTAGCGGGAGATACGAGCAGTACTTC

J gene: TRBJ2-2
D gene: NA
clone size: NA
V gene: TRBV12-3/TRBV12-4
CDR3 protein: CASSAWLPPNTGELFF
CDR3 DNA: TGTGCCAGCAGTGCCTGGCTGCCCCCAAACACCGGGGAGCTGTTTTTT

J gene: TRBJ2-3
D gene: TRBD1
clone size: few
V gene: TRBV20-1
CDR3 protein: CSTKGAGSTDTQYF
CDR3 DNA: TGCAGCACTAAGGGGGCAGGGAGCACAGATACGCAGTATTTT

J gene: TRBJ2-1
D gene: NA
clone size: NA
V gene: TRBV3-1
CDR3 protein: CASSQGLNLGGEQFF
CDR3 DNA: TGTGCCAGCAGCCAAGGGCTTAACCTTGGGGGTGAGCAGTTCTTC

J gene: TRBJ1-2
D gene: NA
clone size: NA
V gene: TRBV29-1
CDR3 protein: CSVAEGQNYGYTF
CDR3 DNA: TGCAGCGTTGCCGAAGGACAGAACTATGGCTACACCTTC

J gene: TRBJ2-7
D gene: NA
clone size: many
V gene: TRBV29-1
CDR3 protein: CSVQGSNEQYF
CDR3 DNA: TGCAGCGTCCAGGGTTCCAACGAGCAGTACTTC

J gene: TRBJ2-1
D gene: NA
clone size: NA
V gene: TRBV5-1
CDR3 protein: CASSLGDREEGFF
CDR3 DNA: TGCGCCAGCAGCTTGGGTGACAGGGAGGAGGGGTTCTTC

J gene: TRBJ2-1
D gene: NA
clone size: few
V gene: TRBV6-6
CDR3 protein: CASSAFVNEQFF
CDR3 DNA: TGTGCCAGCAGTGCGTTTGTCAATGAGCAGTTCTTC

J gene: TRBJ1-2
D gene: NA
clone size: NA
V gene: TRBV10-3
CDR3 protein: CAISEAGYGYTF
CDR3 DNA: TGTGCCATCAGTGAAGCGGGGTATGGCTACACCTTC

J gene: TRBJ2-7
D gene: TRBD2
clone size: NA
V gene: TRBV20-1
CDR3 protein: CSARDLRTSPFEQYF
CDR3 DNA: TGCAGTGCTAGAGATTTGCGGACTAGCCCCTTCGAGCAGTACTTC

J gene: TRBJ1-5
D gene: NA
clone size: many
V gene: TRBV20-1
CDR3 protein: CSARDFPSNQPQHF
CDR3 DNA: TGCAGTGCTAGAGACTTCCCTAGCAATCAGCCCCAGCATTTT

J gene: TRBJ2-1
D gene: NA
clone size: many
V gene: TRBV20-1
CDR3 protein: CSAPPRLGYNEQFF
CDR3 DNA: TGCAGTGCCCCGCCCAGACTAGGATACAATGAGCAGTTCTTC

J gene: TRBJ1-5
D gene: NA
clone size: few
V gene: TRBV12-3/TRBV12-4
CDR3 protein: CASSFRGGSNQPQHF
CDR3 DNA: TGTGCCAGCAGTTTTCGGGGAGGGAGCAATCAGCCCCAGCATTTT

J gene: TRBJ2-1
D gene: TRBD2
clone size: many
V gene: TRBV6-2/TRBV6-3
CDR3 protein: CASSYLRVGGPSYNEQFF
CDR3 DNA: TGTGCCAGCAGTTACCTAAGGGTGGGAGGGCCCTCCTACAATGAGCAGTTCTTC

J gene: TRBJ2-5
D gene: TRBD2
clone size: NA
V gene: TRBV10-3
CDR3 protein: CAISESSGRAETQYF
CDR3 DNA: TGTGCCATCAGTGAGTCTAGCGGGAGGGCAGAGACCCAGTACTTC

J gene: TRBJ2-1
D gene: TRBD2
clone size: few
V gene: TRBV7-6
CDR3 protein: CASSLDRGRGDEQFF
CDR3 DNA: TGTGCCAGCAGCTTAGATCGCGGGAGGGGGGATGAGCAGTTCTTC

J gene: TRBJ2-5
D gene: TRBD1
clone size: many
V gene: TRBV12-3/TRBV12-4
CDR3 protein: CASRSGGQGTGDF
CDR3 DNA: TGTGCCAGCAGATCTGGCGGACAAGGGACAGGGGACTTC

J gene: TRBJ2-2
D gene: NA
clone size: many
V gene: TRBV4-3
CDR3 protein: CASSLEVVVNTGELFF
CDR3 DNA: TGCGCCAGCAGCCTAGAAGTGGTAGTGAACACCGGGGAGCTGTTTTTT

J gene: TRBJ2-2
D gene: NA
clone size: few
V gene: TRBV9
CDR3 protein: CASSTRRVNTGELFF
CDR3 DNA: TGTGCCAGCAGCACACGACGGGTGAACACCGGGGAGCTGTTTTTT

J gene: TRBJ1-5
D gene: NA
clone size: NA
V gene: TRBV6-2/TRBV6-3
CDR3 protein: CASSYSSSSQPQHF
CDR3 DNA: TGTGCCAGCAGTTACTCGTCAAGTAGTCAGCCCCAGCATTTT

J gene: TRBJ1-1
D gene: TRBD1
clone size: few
V gene: TRBV12-3/TRBV12-4
CDR3 protein: CASSPTTGESTEAFF
CDR3 DNA: TGTGCCAGCAGTCCGACGACAGGGGAGTCCACTGAAGCTTTCTTT

J gene: TRBJ2-1
D gene: TRBD1
clone size: NA
V gene: TRBV15
CDR3 protein: CATSRDVGDRADEQFF
CDR3 DNA: TGTGCCACCAGCAGAGATGTGGGGGACAGGGCTGATGAGCAGTTCTTC

J gene: TRBJ2-1
D gene: NA
clone size: few
V gene: TRBV20-1
CDR3 protein: CSGQLSYNEQFF
CDR3 DNA: TGCAGTGGACAACTCTCCTACAATGAGCAGTTCTTC

J gene: TRBJ2-3
D gene: TRBD2
clone size: NA
V gene: TRBV27
CDR3 protein: CASSPPTSGRPVSQYF
CDR3 DNA: TGTGCCAGCAGTCCACCGACTAGCGGGAGGCCCGTCTCGCAGTATTTT

J gene: TRBJ1-1
D gene: NA
clone size: few
V gene: TRBV7-4
CDR3 protein: CASSAAGGTEAFF
CDR3 DNA: TGTGCCAGCAGCGCCGCAGGAGGGACTGAAGCTTTCTTT

J gene: TRBJ2-5
D gene: NA
clone size: many
V gene: TRBV28
CDR3 protein: CASSLSFIRGQETQYF
CDR3 DNA: TGTGCCAGCAGTTTATCCTTTATTAGGGGACAAGAGACCCAGTACTTC

J gene: TRBJ2-1
D gene: TRBD2
clone size: few
V gene: TRBV12-3/TRBV12-4
CDR3 protein: CASSLAPWASGRPHYNEQFF
CDR3 DNA: TGTGCCAGCAGTTTAGCGCCGTGGGCTAGCGGGAGGCCCCACTACAATGAGCAGTTCTTC

J gene: TRBJ1-1
D gene: NA
clone size: NA
V gene: TRBV4-1
CDR3 protein: CASSQAPRTEAFF
CDR3 DNA: TGCGCCAGCAGCCAAGCACCACGGACTGAAGCTTTCTTT

J gene: TRBJ2-7
D gene: TRBD1
clone size: many
V gene: TRBV20-1
CDR3 protein: CSASRDRSYEQYF
CDR3 DNA: TGCAGTGCTAGCCGGGACAGATCCTACGAGCAGTACTTC

J gene: TRBJ1-1
D gene: TRBD1
clone size: few
V gene: TRBV29-1
CDR3 protein: CSVALTGGVKNTEAFF
CDR3 DNA: TGCAGCGTTGCCCTTACAGGGGGCGTTAAGAACACTGAAGCTTTCTTT

J gene: TRBJ2-1
D gene: TRBD2
clone size: many
V gene: TRBV20-1
CDR3 protein: CSARDSTSKTYNEQFF
CDR3 DNA: TGCAGTGCTAGAGACTCGACTAGCAAGACCTACAATGAGCAGTTCTTC

J gene: TRBJ2-3
D gene: NA
clone size: NA
V gene: TRBV4-3
CDR3 protein: CASSQEWRSGTSTDTQYF
CDR3 DNA: TGCGCCAGCAGCCAAGAGTGGAGGTCAGGGACTAGCACAGATACGCAGTATTTT